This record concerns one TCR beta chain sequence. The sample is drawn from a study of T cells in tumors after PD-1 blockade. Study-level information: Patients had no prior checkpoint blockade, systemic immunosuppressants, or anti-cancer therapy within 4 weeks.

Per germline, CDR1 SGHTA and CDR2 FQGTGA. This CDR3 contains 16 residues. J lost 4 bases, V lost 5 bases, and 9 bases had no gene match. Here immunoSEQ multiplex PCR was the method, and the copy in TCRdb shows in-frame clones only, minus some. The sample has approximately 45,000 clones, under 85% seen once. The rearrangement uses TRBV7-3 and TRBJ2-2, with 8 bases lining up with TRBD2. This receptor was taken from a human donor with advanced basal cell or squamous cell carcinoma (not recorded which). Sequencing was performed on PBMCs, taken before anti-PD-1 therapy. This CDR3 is CASSMGTSGGTGELFF. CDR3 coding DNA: TGTGCCAGCAGCATGGGGACTAGTGGTGGCACCGGGGAGCTGTTTTTT.